The 8 T cell receptor beta chains listed next were all sequenced from one sample in a study of T cell repertoires in cytomegalovirus infection. A single record per CDR3 protein comes from TCRdb applying MiXCR to the reads. The sample contains 550,000 to 700,000 distinct CDR3 sequences, almost 40% of which appear only once. No antigen is known for these receptors. The sequences come from cultured PBMCs, collected from culture after CMV antigen stimulation. All receptors derive from a human donor in good health (CMV status not recorded). Some clones in this sample may be carry-over from other donors' samples.

This clonotype was counted a few times. The rearrangement links TRBV19 to TRBJ1-2; no clear D gene. V was clipped by 5 bases and J by 7 bases, with 23 bases between them. The CDR3 runs to 16 residues. Germline lookup yields CDR1 LNHDA and CDR2 SQIVND (reference sequence). The CDR3 here is CASSGRDRYEIRGYTF. The DNA for the CDR3 is TGTGCCAGTAGTGGGCGCGATCGCTACGAGATTCGTGGCTACACCTTC.

The CDR3 nucleotides read TGCGCCAGCAGTGACCGGAACTCTGGAAACACCATATATTTT. Translation gives CASSDRNSGNTIYF. The V gene is TRBV10-2, the J gene TRBJ1-3, with D uncertain. V dropped 3 bases and J dropped 0 bases, with 6 bases sitting between them. This CDR3 has 14 residues. Germline V gene sequence: CDR1 WSHSY, CDR2 SAAADI.

This chain uses TRBV19 with TRBJ2-3; D is uncertain. Germline-derived CDR1 and CDR2 are LNHDA and SQIVND (reference sequence). The V gene lost 4 bases and the J gene lost 4 bases, with 6 bases spanning the gap. The CDR3 is made up of 12 amino acids. The CDR3 here is CASSTAADTQYF. The DNA for the CDR3 is TGTGCCAGTAGTACCGCGGCAGATACGCAGTATTTT. The full variable domain, in which reference TRBV19 and TRBJ2-3 provide the parts outside the CDR3, is DGGITQSPKYLFRKEGQNVTLSCEQNLNHDAMYWYRQDPGQGLRLIYYSQIVNDFQKGDIAEGYSVSREKKESFPLTVTSAQKNPTAFYLCASSTAADTQYFGPGTRLTVL.

This clonotype was detected only a few times. The rearrangement uses TRBV7-2 and TRBJ2-1; D gene unclear. Trimming removed 1 base at V and 7 bases at J, with 26 bases between. Germline lookup yields CDR1 SGHTA and CDR2 FQGNSA. The length of the CDR3 is 19 residues. In DNA form, the CDR3 reads TGTGCCAGCAGCTTAGACCCCCGACGGCGGACCGTCGTGGGGAATGAGCAGTTCTTC. Protein product: CASSLDPRRRTVVGNEQFF.

This clonotype was detected a few times. The chain links TRBV11-2 to TRBJ1-1; 7 nucleotides agree with TRBD1. The CDR3 totals 14 residues. J gave up 11 bases and V 6 bases, and 15 bases lay outside the gene matches. Per germline, CDR1 SGHAT and CDR2 FQNNGV. The DNA of the CDR3 is TGTGCCAGCAGATTCACAGGGGCGAAATTGGGCGCTTTCTTT. Translated, it gives CASRFTGAKLGAFF. Full variable domain (outside the CDR3, taken from reference TRBV11-2 and TRBJ1-1): EAGVAQSPRYKIIEKRQSVAFWCNPISGHATLYWYQQILGQGPKLLIQFQNNGVVDDSQLPKDRFSAERLKGVDSTLKIQPAKLEDSAVYLCASRFTGAKLGAFFGQGTRLTVV.

This clonotype showed up just a few times. This chain uses TRBV6-6 with TRBJ1-4; maybe TRBD1 (6 bases). Trimming left V 0 bases short and J 4 bases short, with 15 bases between. The CDR3 has 17 amino acids. The germline V gene has CDR1 MNHNY and CDR2 SVGAGI (reference sequence). The CDR3 DNA reads TGTGCCAGCAGTTACTCCGCCGGGGGGCGCAGTAATGAAAAACTGTTTTTT. This sequence encodes CASSYSAGGRSNEKLFF.

The rearrangement links TRBV11-2 to TRBJ2-7; TRBD2 is a possible D gene (6 bases). Per the germline V gene, CDR1 is SGHAT and CDR2 is FQNNGV. The CDR3 runs 16 residues. V was cut by 5 bases and J by 2 bases, with 19 bases left in between. This CDR3 is CASSLVLGLQTYEQYF. The DNA for the CDR3 is TGTGCCAGCAGCCTCGTACTAGGACTACAAACCTACGAGCAGTACTTC. Supplemented by reference TRBV11-2 and TRBJ2-7, the full variable domain reads EAGVAQSPRYKIIEKRQSVAFWCNPISGHATLYWYQQILGQGPKLLIQFQNNGVVDDSQLPKDRFSAERLKGVDSTLKIQPAKLEDSAVYLCASSLVLGLQTYEQYFGPGTRLTVT.

This rearrangement joins TRBV4-1 to TRBJ2-2; D unresolved. Germline-derived CDR1 and CDR2 are MGHRA and YSYEKL. CDR3 length: 14 residues. Trimming took 8 bases from V and 8 from J, leaving 18 bases between them. CDR3 residues: CASRGAIDLGELFF. As DNA, the CDR3 is TGCGCCAGCCGCGGTGCCATAGACTTGGGGGAGCTGTTTTTT.